This T cell receptor (beta chain) was captured in a study of T cells in Graves' hyperthyroidism and ophthalmopathy. This clonotype was detected many times. CDR3 size: 13 residues. Per germline, CDR1 SGHTA and CDR2 FQGTGA. Trimming stripped 0 bases from V and 3 bases from J, with 5 bases between. Amplified regions were TCR beta CDR3 sequences from RNA transcripts. HTBI primers drove first-round RT-PCR of the TCR CDR3. TCRdb fed the multiplex PCR reads into MiXCR, producing one record per CDR3 protein. The data show 95,000 to 100,000 distinct CDR3 sequences, over 50% seen once. The specimen sequenced was blood. The TCR originated in a woman aged 40 to 50 with Graves' hyperthyroidism. The chain uses TRBV7-3 and TRBJ1-1, with D unclear. CDR3: CASSLTYYTEAFF. The CDR3 nucleotides are TGTGCCAGCAGCTTAACGTATTACACTGAAGCTTTCTTT.